Each of the 21 T cell receptor beta chains below was sequenced from the same sample in a study of blood T cells in healthy people across ages. Then a second PCR, running about 7 to 11 cycles, was carried out with a sample-barcoded 5' primer and a J-beta primer mix. TCRdb used MiXCR to reprocess the 5' RACE reads, holding one entry per CDR3 protein. The sample holds about 670,000 distinct CDR3 sequences; roughly 43% are singletons and the top ten take 25% to 30%. Sequencing was carried out using blood. The receptors here all came from a man older than 75 in good health.

This chain uses TRBV27 with TRBJ1-4; 7 bases match TRBD1. With V trimmed by 5 bases and J by 8 bases, 8 bases remained unmatched. Germline V gene lookup returns CDR1 MNHEY and CDR2 SMNVEV (reference sequence). This CDR3 contains 14 residues. DNA for the CDR3: TGTGCCAGCAGTCTTCTCCAGACAGGGGAAAAACTGTTTTTT. It codes for CASSLLQTGEKLFF.

The chain employs TRBV6-1 and TRBJ2-5, with TRBD2 matching 13 bases. Germline V gene sequence: CDR1 MNHNS, CDR2 SASEGT. After removal of 6 bases from V and 6 bases from J, the junction contained 13 bases not matched to a gene. There are 17 residues in the CDR3. The CDR3 DNA reads as TGTGCCAGCAGGCCCGAACTAGCGGGGGGGCAGCATCAGACCCAGTACTTC. It translates to CASRPELAGGQHQTQYF.

The V and J genes are TRBV7-2 and TRBJ2-5; 7 bases match TRBD1. V was pared by 5 bases and J by 2 bases, with 17 bases of the junction left unmatched. The germline V gene encodes CDR1 SGHTA and CDR2 FQGNSA. CDR3 length: 18 amino acids. The CDR3 coding sequence is TGTGCCAGCAGCCAATACCATACCGGGACAGCAAAGCAAGAGACCCAGTACTTC. Its protein product is CASSQYHTGTAKQETQYF.

The chain uses TRBV7-6 and TRBJ2-1, with D possibly being TRBD1 (6 bases). V was shortened by 0 bases and J by 14 bases, with 11 bases between the two germline ends. In germline, CDR1 is SGHVS, CDR2 FNYEAQ. The CDR3 length is 12 residues. CDR3 sequence reads: CASSLAAGAKFF. The CDR3 DNA reads TGTGCCAGCAGCTTAGCGGCAGGGGCGAAGTTCTTC. Using reference TRBV7-6 and TRBJ2-1 for the parts outside the CDR3, the full variable domain is GAGVSQSPRYKVTKRGQDVALRCDPISGHVSLYWYRQALGQGPEFLTYFNYEAQQDKSGLPNDRFSAERPEGSISTLTIQRTEQRDSAMYRCASSLAAGAKFFGPGTRLTVL.

Turning to this clonotype: A clone one base away is much larger, so this may be a read error. The chain combines TRBV6-1 with TRBJ2-7; D ambiguous. CDR3 length equals 11 residues. V shed 4 bases and J shed 6 bases, with 7 bases lying between them. The germline gives CDR1 MNHNS, CDR2 SASEGT. DNA of the CDR3: TGTGCCAGCAGTGGACACGGCGAGCAGTACTTC. Protein product: CASSGHGEQYF.

The chain is built from TRBV9 and TRBJ2-5, with D possibly matching TRBD1 (6 bases). Germline V gene sequence: CDR1 SGDLS, CDR2 YYNGEE. The CDR3 is 16 amino acids. V was pared by 3 bases and J by 5 bases, with 20 bases between. CDR3 in amino acids: CASSAQQGGLTETQYF. The CDR3 DNA is TGTGCCAGCAGCGCCCAACAGGGTGGACTCACGGAGACCCAGTACTTC.

The V call is TRBV27, the J call TRBJ2-7, with D perhaps being TRBD1 or TRBD2 (5 bases each). CDR1 and CDR2 from the germline V gene are MNHEY and SMNVEV (reference sequence). Trimming took off 2 bases at V and 6 bases at J, with 14 bases between the two ends. The CDR3 is 14 residues long. The CDR3: CASSLRSDGGEQYF. CDR3 coding DNA: TGTGCCAGCAGTTTAAGAAGCGATGGGGGCGAGCAGTACTTC.

The rearrangement joins TRBV6-1 to TRBJ1-6; D is undetermined. The germline CDR1 and CDR2 sequences are MNHNS and SASEGT. The CDR3 is 18 residues long. V lost 6 bases to trimming and J lost 1 base, with 19 bases between them. CDR3 coding DNA: TGTGCCAGCAGCCAGGATATGGTCGCGGGGTCCTATAATTCACCCCTCCACTTT. This translates into CASSQDMVAGSYNSPLHF.

This clonotype was counted at least ten times. The chain combines TRBV29-1 with TRBJ2-5, with D possibly TRBD1 on 5 matching bases. V lost 8 bases to trimming and J lost 11 bases, with 18 bases between them. The CDR3 covers 11 residues. Germline CDR1 and CDR2: SQVTM and ANQGSEA. The CDR3 nucleotides are TGCAGCACAAGGCAGGGCGTGGAGCAGTACTTC. This translates into CSTRQGVEQYF.

The chain combines TRBV29-1 with TRBJ2-3; TRBD1 or TRBD2 may be the D gene (5 bases each). Trimming shortened V by 4 bases and J by 0 bases, and 17 bases separated the two germline ends. The CDR3 is 16 amino acids. CDR1 is SQVTM, CDR2 ANQGSEA, per germline. The CDR3: CSVGGAQESSTDTQYF. The CDR3 region has the DNA TGCAGCGTTGGAGGGGCGCAAGAGTCCAGCACAGATACGCAGTATTTT.

The genes are TRBV12-3 or TRBV12-4 and TRBJ1-6; D perhaps matches TRBD1 (5 bases). V was trimmed by 7 bases and J by 0 bases, leaving 16 bases between them. The CDR3 sequence is 17 residues long. CDR3: CASTALRGSSYNSPLHF. CDR3 in DNA: TGTGCCAGCACCGCTCTACGGGGGAGCTCCTATAATTCACCCCTCCACTTT.

The rearrangement links TRBV5-1 to TRBJ2-3; TRBD2 matches at 10 bases. From germline, CDR1 is SGHRS and CDR2 YFSETQ. The CDR3 is made up of 16 amino acids. V lost 0 bases and J lost 5; bases outside the gene matches: 6. CDR3 in amino acids: CASSLEVSGGRDTQYF. The CDR3 nucleotides read TGCGCCAGCAGCTTGGAAGTTAGCGGGGGGAGAGATACGCAGTATTTT.

The chain combines TRBV4-1 with TRBJ1-2; 8 nucleotides line up with TRBD1. J gave up 5 bases and V 2 bases, and 7 bases lay outside the gene matches. This CDR3 spans 15 amino acids. The germline CDR1 and CDR2 sequences are MGHRA and YSYEKL. Here the CDR3 reads CASSQIQGAEYGYTF. As DNA, the CDR3 is TGCGCCAGCAGCCAAATTCAGGGGGCTGAATATGGCTACACCTTC.

Note on this clonotype: This may arise from a read error, as a much more abundant clone is one base away. The CDR3 loop is CASSPLDSYEQYF. In nucleotides, the CDR3 is TGTGCCAGCAGTCCGCTGGACTCCTACGAGCAGTACTTC. This sequence joins TRBV6-5 and TRBJ2-7; no clear D gene. CDR1 is MNHEY and CDR2 is SVGAGI in the germline V gene. Trimming took off 5 bases at V and 0 bases at J, with 8 bases between the two ends. The CDR3 sequence is 13 residues long.

The V and J genes are TRBV20-1 and TRBJ2-7, with a possible D match to TRBD1 (5 bases). Germline-derived CDR1 and CDR2 are DFQATT and SNEGSKA (reference sequence). This CDR3 comprises 14 residues. Trimming removed 8 bases from V and 3 bases from J, with 20 bases in between. The CDR3 coding sequence is TGCAGTACTTTACACAGGACGGCCTACTACGAGCAGTACTTC. Protein sequence: CSTLHRTAYYEQYF.

This clonotype occurred a few times. This rearrangement joins TRBV4-2 to TRBJ1-1, with a tentative D call TRBD1 (5 bases). V lost 6 bases to trimming and J lost 4 bases, with 12 bases between them. Germline V gene sequence: CDR1 LGHNA, CDR2 YNFKEQ. The CDR3 is made up of 13 amino acids. CDR3 amino acids: CASRGTGLTEAFF. CDR3 coding DNA: TGTGCCAGCAGGGGAACAGGTCTCACTGAAGCTTTCTTT.

This clonotype was seen a handful of times. The chain uses TRBV6-6 and TRBJ1-2; D is perhaps TRBD1 (6 bases). The germline gives CDR1 MNHNY, CDR2 SVGAGI (reference sequence). The length of the CDR3 is 16 residues. Trimming shortened V by 6 bases and J by 4 bases, and 21 bases separated the two germline ends. The DNA for the CDR3 is TGTGCCAGCAGCCCCCCCGGAGACAGGATAATCTATGGCTACACCTTC. It translates to CASSPPGDRIIYGYTF.

In its sample, this clonotype was seen a few times. The CDR3, as DNA: TGTGCCAGCAGCTCCACAGAAGTTCCTATCGACTATGGCTACACCTTC. It specifies CASSSTEVPIDYGYTF. This chain links TRBV7-2 with TRBJ1-2; D is ambiguous. The CDR3 has 16 residues. Germline CDR1 is SGHTA and CDR2 is FQGNSA. V lost 4 bases and J 3 bases, leaving 18 bases between the germline ends.

The J gene is TRBJ2-4, the V gene TRBV6-5, with 7 bases fitting TRBD2. After removal of 0 bases from V and 5 bases from J, the junction contained 10 bases not matched to a gene. This CDR3 contains 17 residues. CDR1 is MNHEY, CDR2 SVGAGI, per germline. CDR3 bases: TGTGCCAGCAGTTACTCGACTCGCGGGGGTATCGAAAACATTCAGTACTTC. It yields the protein CASSYSTRGGIENIQYF.

This clonotype has only a few counts. This rearrangement joins TRBV5-1 to TRBJ2-6; D ambiguous. The CDR3 is 16 residues long. Germline V gene lookup returns CDR1 SGHRS and CDR2 YFSETQ. Trimming stripped 0 bases from V and 0 bases from J, with 7 bases between. CDR3 DNA sequence: TGCGCCAGCAGCTTGGCCAGCAGCTCTGGGGCCAACGTCCTGACTTTC. Amino acid sequence: CASSLASSSGANVLTF.

The J gene is TRBJ2-1, the V gene TRBV4-2; D tentatively fits TRBD1 or TRBD2 (5 bases each). This CDR3 comprises 17 residues. Germline-derived CDR1 and CDR2 are LGHNA and YNFKEQ. V was pared by 1 base and J by 0 bases, with 13 bases between. CDR3 sequence reads: CASSQGTGRVSYNEQFF. Here the CDR3 DNA reads TGTGCCAGCAGCCAAGGGACGGGGCGGGTCTCCTACAATGAGCAGTTCTTC.